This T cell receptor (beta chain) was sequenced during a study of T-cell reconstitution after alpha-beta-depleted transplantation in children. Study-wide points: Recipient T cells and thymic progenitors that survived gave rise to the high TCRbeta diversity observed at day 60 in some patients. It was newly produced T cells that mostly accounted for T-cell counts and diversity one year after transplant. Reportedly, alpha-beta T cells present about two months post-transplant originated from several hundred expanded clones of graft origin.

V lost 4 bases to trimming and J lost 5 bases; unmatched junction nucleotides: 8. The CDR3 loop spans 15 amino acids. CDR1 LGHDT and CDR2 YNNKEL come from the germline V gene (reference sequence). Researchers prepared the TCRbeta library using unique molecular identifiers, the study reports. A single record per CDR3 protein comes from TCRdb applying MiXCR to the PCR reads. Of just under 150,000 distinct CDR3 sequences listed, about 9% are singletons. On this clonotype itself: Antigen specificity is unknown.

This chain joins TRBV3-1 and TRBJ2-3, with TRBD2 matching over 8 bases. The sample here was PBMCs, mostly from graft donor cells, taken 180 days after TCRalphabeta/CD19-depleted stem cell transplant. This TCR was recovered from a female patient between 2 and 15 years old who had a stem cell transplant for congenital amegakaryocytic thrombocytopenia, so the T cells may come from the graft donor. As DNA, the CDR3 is TGTGCCAGCAGCCTTGCCGGGGGGGCGGGAGATACGCAGTATTTT. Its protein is CASSLAGGAGDTQYF.